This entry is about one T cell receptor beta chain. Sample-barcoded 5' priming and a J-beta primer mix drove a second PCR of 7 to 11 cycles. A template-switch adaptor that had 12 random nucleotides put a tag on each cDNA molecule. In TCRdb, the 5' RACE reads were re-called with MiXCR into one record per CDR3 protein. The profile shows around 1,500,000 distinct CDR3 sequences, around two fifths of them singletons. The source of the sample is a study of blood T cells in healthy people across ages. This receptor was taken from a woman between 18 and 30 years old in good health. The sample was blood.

This CDR3 is CASSRTREGGSGTQYF. The DNA of the CDR3 is TGCGCCAGCAGCCGGACTAGAGAAGGTGGCTCTGGTACGCAGTATTTT. The V call is TRBV5-1, the J call TRBJ2-3; 7 nucleotides match TRBD2. The ends lost 4 bases at V and 8 bases at J; junction bases unmatched: 16. Germline values: CDR1 SGHRS, CDR2 YFSETQ. This CDR3 contains 16 residues.